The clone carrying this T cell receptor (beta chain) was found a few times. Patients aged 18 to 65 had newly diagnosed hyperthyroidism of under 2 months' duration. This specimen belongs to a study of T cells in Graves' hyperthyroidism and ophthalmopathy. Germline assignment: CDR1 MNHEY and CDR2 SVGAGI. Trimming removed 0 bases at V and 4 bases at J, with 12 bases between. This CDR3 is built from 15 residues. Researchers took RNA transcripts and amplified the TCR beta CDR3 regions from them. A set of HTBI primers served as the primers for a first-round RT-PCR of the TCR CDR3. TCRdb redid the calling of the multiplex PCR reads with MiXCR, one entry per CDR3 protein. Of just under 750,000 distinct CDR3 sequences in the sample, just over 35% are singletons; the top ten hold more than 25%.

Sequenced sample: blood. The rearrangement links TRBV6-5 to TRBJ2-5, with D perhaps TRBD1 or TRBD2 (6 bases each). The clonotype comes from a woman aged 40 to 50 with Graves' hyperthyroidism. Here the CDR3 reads CASSYSWGAGETQYF. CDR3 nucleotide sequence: TGTGCCAGCAGTTACTCCTGGGGGGCTGGAGAGACCCAGTACTTC.